Listed here are 4 T cell receptor beta chains from one sample, sequenced in a study of T cell repertoires in cytomegalovirus infection. Antigens for these TCRs are unknown. MiXCR, applied by TCRdb to the reads, yields one record per CDR3 protein. The repertoire holds about 920,000 distinct CDR3 sequences, with around 32% as singletons. Sequencing was performed on cultured CD8+ T cells from PBMCs, taken from culture after CMV antigen stimulation. Receptor source: a human donor in good health (CMV status not recorded). Some clones in this sample may be carry-over from other donors' samples.

The chain is built from TRBV5-1 and TRBJ2-1; TRBD2 is a possible D gene (5 bases). Germline values: CDR1 SGHRS, CDR2 YFSETQ. V was cut by 4 bases and J by 4 bases, with 18 bases left in between. The length of the CDR3 is 16 residues. The CDR3 is CASSEQDKRSYNEQFF. The CDR3 coding sequence is TGCGCCAGCAGCGAGCAAGACAAGCGGTCTTACAATGAGCAGTTCTTC.

This clonotype was recorded a few times. This chain links TRBV23-1 with TRBJ1-4; D is ambiguous. TRBV23-1 is an ORF; its function is uncertain. V lost 3 bases and J lost 0, with 14 bases in between. This CDR3 has 17 amino acids. The CDR3 is CASSHHSSRPTNEKLFF. The CDR3 DNA reads TGCGCCAGCAGTCACCATTCGTCTCGACCAACTAATGAAAAACTGTTTTTT.

CDR3: CASSPPGGPAAFF. CDR3 DNA sequence: TGTGCCAGCTCACCACCGGGGGGGCCTGCGGCTTTCTTT. This chain connects TRBV18 to TRBJ1-1; the D gene is possibly TRBD1 (6 bases). The CDR3 totals 13 residues. Trimming took 0 bases from V and 11 from J, leaving 13 bases between them. Germline V gene data show CDR1 as KGHSH and CDR2 as LQKENI. Full variable domain (missing parts from reference TRBV18 and TRBJ1-1): NAGVMQNPRHLVRRRGQEARLRCSPMKGHSHVYWYRQLPEEGLKFMVYLQKENIIDESGMPKERFSAEFPKEGPSILRIQQVVRGDSAAYFCASSPPGGPAAFFGQGTRLTVV.

The rearrangement links TRBV7-9 to TRBJ1-4; perhaps TRBD1 as D (5 bases). The CDR3 has 14 amino acids. V was clipped by 4 bases and J by 5 bases, with 11 bases between them. Germline CDR1 reads SEHNR; CDR2 reads FQNEAQ (reference sequence). The CDR3 protein is CASSSRDGNEKLFF. In nucleotides, the CDR3 is TGTGCCAGCAGCTCCCGGGACGGGAATGAAAAACTGTTTTTT.